This TCR beta chain was sequenced in a study of beta chain features in type 1 diabetes. Expressed TCRB transcripts were sequenced because the entire RNA isolate underwent reverse transcription. Produced via immunoSEQ multiplex PCR; TCRdb's table is partial and in-frame only. The sample includes about 370,000 clones, around 15% of them seen just once. V shed 4 bases and J shed 1 base, with 7 bases lying between them. This CDR3 is 13 amino acids long. Germline assignment: CDR1 SGHVS and CDR2 FQNEAQ. The chain has TRBV7-8 and TRBJ1-1; D is uncertain. The TCR comes from a young woman in good health. The material sequenced was naive CD4+ T cells from blood. DNA of the CDR3: TGTGCCAGCAGCTCCGGAGGGAACACTGAAGCTTTCTTT. It encodes CASSSGGNTEAFF.